This entry lists 16 T cell receptor beta chains sequenced from one sample in a study of blood T cell repertoires in COVID-19. Profiled with immunoSEQ multiplex PCR; TCRdb holds only in-frame clones, not every one. The data show about 140,000 clones, about 79% seen once. Input material: PBMCs or T cells enriched from blood (not recorded which). The receptors stem from a woman aged 45-65 years who had recovered from COVID-19.

This chain links TRBV28 with TRBJ1-4; no reliable D call. The germline V and J ends were trimmed by 5 bases and 7 bases, with 14 bases remaining between them. Germline V CDR1 and CDR2: MDHEN, SYDVKM. The CDR3 totals 14 residues. The CDR3, as DNA: TGTGCCAGCAGTGGAGTCATTCGGCTTGAAAAACTGTTTTTT. It encodes CASSGVIRLEKLFF.

This chain joins TRBV4-1 and TRBJ2-7; D is perhaps TRBD2 (5 bases). The germline CDR1 and CDR2 sequences are MGHRA and YSYEKL. V lost 2 bases and J 3 bases, leaving 8 bases between the germline ends. CDR3 size: 13 residues. CDR3 amino acids: CASSQQDFYEQYF. The CDR3 coding sequence is TGCGCCAGCAGCCAACAGGACTTCTACGAGCAGTACTTC.

The rearrangement uses TRBV7-9 and TRBJ2-1; a weak D match, TRBD1 (6 bases). The CDR3 sequence is 14 residues long. Germline CDR1 reads SEHNR; CDR2 reads FQNEAQ (reference sequence). V lost 5 bases to trimming and J lost 7 bases, with 15 bases between them. The CDR3 DNA follows: TGTGCCAGCAGCCCATGGACAGCTGGAAATGAGCAGTTCTTC. It is translated as CASSPWTAGNEQFF.

J is TRBJ2-1 and V is TRBV27, with 10 positions matching TRBD2. CDR1 and CDR2 (germline): MNHEY, SMNVEV (reference sequence). V was pared by 7 bases and J by 9 bases, with 12 bases of the junction left unmatched. This CDR3 is 15 amino acids long. CDR3 DNA: TGTGCCAGCACCTTTTCAGCGGGGGGGCCTGGTGAGCAGTTCTTC. Amino acids: CASTFSAGGPGEQFF.

The chain joins TRBV19 to TRBJ1-2, with 12 bases identical to TRBD1. After removal of 6 bases from V and 4 bases from J, the junction contained 6 bases not matched to a gene. Per the germline V gene, CDR1 is LNHDA and CDR2 is SQIVND (reference sequence). This CDR3 contains 15 residues. The CDR3 loop reads CASSRDRGQGYGYTF. The CDR3 DNA is TGTGCCAGTAGCAGGGACAGGGGGCAGGGCTATGGCTACACCTTC. The full variable domain, completed using reference TRBV19 and TRBJ1-2, is DGGITQSPKYLFRKEGQNVTLSCEQNLNHDAMYWYRQDPGQGLRLIYYSQIVNDFQKGDIAEGYSVSREKKESFPLTVTSAQKNPTAFYLCASSRDRGQGYGYTFGSGTRLTVV.

The V gene is TRBV6-5, the J gene TRBJ1-2; 8 bases align to TRBD1. CDR3 length: 16 amino acids. Trimming took 2 bases from V and 5 from J; bases not matched to a gene: 10. Germline CDR1 and CDR2: MNHEY and SVGAGI. The DNA of the CDR3 is TGTGCCAGCAGTTACAGTATACCCGGGACAGGATATGGCTACACCTTC. Encoded protein: CASSYSIPGTGYGYTF.

The CDR3, as DNA: TGTGCCAGCAGCGCGGGACAGGGAACGAATTCACCCCTCCACTTT. Its protein product is CASSAGQGTNSPLHF. The V and J genes are TRBV7-9 and TRBJ1-6, with 9 positions matching TRBD1. V shed 5 bases and J 7 bases; nucleotides not matched to a gene: 6. CDR3 length: 15 residues. In germline, CDR1 is SEHNR, CDR2 FQNEAQ (reference sequence).

The CDR3 nucleotides are TGTGCCAGCAGCAAGATCTTCGGACAGTACAATGAGCAGTTCTTC. This sequence encodes CASSKIFGQYNEQFF. The chain carries TRBV7-9 and TRBJ2-1; tentatively, D is TRBD1 (6 bases). Germline V CDR1 and CDR2: SEHNR, FQNEAQ (reference sequence). Trimming took off 5 bases at V and 4 bases at J, with 15 bases between the two ends. There are 15 residues in the CDR3.

The J gene is TRBJ2-3, the V gene TRBV9; 7 bases fit TRBD1. Germline V gene sequence: CDR1 SGDLS, CDR2 YYNGEE. V shed 3 bases, J shed 0 bases, and the junction held 13 bases outside the gene matches. The CDR3 covers 18 residues. For the CDR3, the DNA is TGTGCCAGCAGCGGCCGGGACAGAGGTCTTAGTAGCACAGATACGCAGTATTTT. It is translated as CASSGRDRGLSSTDTQYF.

The chain recombines TRBV19 with TRBJ2-1; D may correspond to TRBD1 or TRBD2 (9 bases each). This CDR3 contains 19 residues. Looked up from germline, CDR1 is LNHDA and CDR2 is SQIVND (reference sequence). Trimming removed 7 bases from V and 3 bases from J, with 28 bases in between. CDR3 bases: TGTGCCAGTAAAGGTTCGGGACAGGGTATTAGCGGGAGCTACAATGAGCAGTTCTTC. This translates into CASKGSGQGISGSYNEQFF.

The chain joins TRBV28 to TRBJ2-7; TRBD2 aligns across 11 bases. The CDR3 spans 17 residues. The germline gives CDR1 MDHEN, CDR2 SYDVKM. The V gene end was trimmed by 5 bases and the J gene end by 0 bases; junction bases not matched to a gene: 9. The CDR3 loop is CASSDSRTSGYSYEQYF. For the CDR3, the DNA is TGTGCCAGCAGTGATTCTAGGACTAGCGGGTACTCCTACGAGCAGTACTTC. Complete variable domain (other parts from reference TRBV28 and TRBJ2-7): DVKVTQSSRYLVKRTGEKVFLECVQDMDHENMFWYRQDPGLGLRLIYFSYDVKMKEKGDIPEGYSVSREKKERFSLILESASTNQTSMYLCASSDSRTSGYSYEQYFGPGTRLTVT.

Only one count was recorded for this clone. V is TRBV7-2 and J is TRBJ1-5; no reliable D call. This CDR3 is built from 14 residues. Germline assignment: CDR1 SGHTA and CDR2 FQGNSA. The ends were cut back, 3 bases at V and 11 bases at J, with 17 bases in the middle. The CDR3 DNA sequence: TGTGCCAGCAGCTTGGGAGGGTCCAATAGGGCCCAGCATTTT. Amino acid sequence: CASSLGGSNRAQHF.

The chain is built from TRBV19 and TRBJ1-5; D is unclear. This CDR3 region has 16 residues. Germline CDR1 and CDR2: LNHDA and SQIVND (reference sequence). V lost 10 bases to trimming and J lost 2 bases, with 21 bases between them. CDR3 loop: CATSPGSGFGNQPQHF. The CDR3 DNA reads as TGTGCCACCTCCCCTGGGAGCGGTTTTGGCAATCAGCCCCAGCATTTT.

This clone was recorded a few times. The chain couples TRBV28 to TRBJ1-1; 8 nucleotides line up with TRBD1. The CDR3 covers 15 residues. The germline CDR1 and CDR2 sequences are MDHEN and SYDVKM. V lost 6 bases to trimming and J lost 5 bases; unmatched junction nucleotides: 11. CDR3 DNA sequence: TGTGCCAGCAGACCTCCTACAGGGGGGGGAACTGAAGCTTTCTTT. Translating gives CASRPPTGGGTEAFF.

The chain links TRBV19 to TRBJ1-5, with D possibly being TRBD1 (5 bases). CDR1 and CDR2 from the germline V gene are LNHDA and SQIVND (reference sequence). V lost 7 bases to trimming and J lost 0 bases, with 16 bases between them. The CDR3 runs 16 residues. The CDR3 coding sequence is TGTGCCAGTAAGGACCCAGGGAAGGGTAGCAATCAGCCCCAGCATTTT. It translates to CASKDPGKGSNQPQHF.

The genes are TRBV6-5 and TRBJ1-2, with a weak D call TRBD1 (5 bases). CDR3 length: 14 residues. Looked up from germline, CDR1 is MNHEY and CDR2 is SVGAGI. Trimming shortened V by 5 bases and J by 4 bases, and 14 bases separated the two germline ends. CDR3 protein: CASSPAGILYGYTF. The CDR3 coding sequence is TGTGCCAGCAGTCCTGCAGGGATCCTCTATGGCTACACCTTC.